The 8 T cell receptor beta chains below were found in one sample sequenced in a study of Ad26.COV2.S vaccination and SARS-CoV-2 variants listed by TCRdb under 2021. The treatment or condition label, as the study defines it: around 19 received Ad26.COV2.S at low or high dose, single or two shots; about 5 received placebo; per-sample allocation not given. For vaccine and placebo recipients, the sequenced repertoires came from samples collected on day 63 after the first injection. Libraries were built with the immunoSEQ multiplex PCR assay. As stored in TCRdb, this immuneACCESS dataset retains in-frame rearrangements with V and J assigned. A fraction of the clones does not appear; measured against another copy, unresolved V genes explain less than half of the discrepancy, and the remainder lacks a known reason. Present in this sample are fewer than 600,000 clones, 89% of which were seen just once. The ten largest clones add up to 1.7% of the sample.

The material sequenced was peripheral blood, taken in a trial of Ad26.COV2.S vaccine versus placebo. All receptors come from a person aged 18-60 years who received the Ad26.COV2.S COVID-19 vaccine or a placebo.

The gene calls are TRBV7-9 and TRBJ2-3; perhaps TRBD1 as D (5 bases). The CDR3 extends over 14 amino acids. Germline CDR1 and CDR2: SEHNR and FQNEAQ (reference sequence). Trimming stripped 0 bases from V and 3 bases from J, with 7 bases between. The CDR3 protein is CASSLAGVTDTQYF. The CDR3 DNA sequence: TGTGCCAGCAGCTTAGCAGGGGTGACAGATACGCAGTATTTT. Full variable domain (rest looked up from reference TRBV7-9 and TRBJ2-3): DTGVSQNPRHKITKRGQNVTFRCDPISEHNRLYWYRQTLGQGPEFLTYFQNEAQLEKSRLLSDRFSAERPKGSFSTLEIQRTEQGDSAMYLCASSLAGVTDTQYFGPGTRLTVL.

The chain recombines TRBV19 with TRBJ2-3; D is unresolved. CDR1 is LNHDA and CDR2 is SQIVND in the germline V gene (reference sequence). V lost 3 bases and J 3 bases, leaving 13 bases between the germline ends. This CDR3 has 15 amino acids. DNA of the CDR3: TGTGCCAGTAGTATTGCAAGGTTAGGAACAGATACGCAGTATTTT. As protein: CASSIARLGTDTQYF.

The chain has TRBV7-3 and TRBJ2-1; 13 nucleotides match TRBD2. V lost 4 bases, J lost 9 bases, and 24 bases stayed unmatched. Per germline, CDR1 SGHTA and CDR2 FQGTGA. The CDR3 extends over 21 amino acids. The CDR3 sequence: CASSSKAVGLAGQMGQGEQFF. The CDR3 DNA follows: TGTGCCAGCAGCTCCAAAGCAGTGGGACTAGCGGGGCAGATGGGGCAGGGTGAGCAGTTCTTC.

V usage is TRBV28 and J usage is TRBJ2-5, with 12 bases lining up with TRBD2. CDR1 is MDHEN and CDR2 is SYDVKM in the germline V gene. The V segment lost 0 bases and the J segment 4 bases; nucleotides outside the gene matches: 6. The CDR3 has 17 amino acids. The CDR3 nucleotides are TGTGCCAGCAGTTTATGGACTAGCGGGAGTTTACCAGAGACCCAGTACTTC. Translation gives CASSLWTSGSLPETQYF.

This clone was picked up a small number of times. J is TRBJ1-1 and V is TRBV14, with a possible D match to TRBD1 (5 bases). Trimming removed 1 base at V and 8 bases at J, with 14 bases between. Per germline, CDR1 SGHDN and CDR2 FVKESK. The CDR3 loop spans 14 amino acids. The DNA of the CDR3 is TGTGCCAGCAGCCAAGTGAGGGCACGGGACGAAGCTTTCTTT. As protein: CASSQVRARDEAFF.

The J gene is TRBJ2-5, the V gene TRBV18, with 11 bases that match TRBD2. Germline V lookup: CDR1 KGHSH, CDR2 LQKENI. This CDR3 has 15 residues. J lost 3 bases, V lost 6 bases, and 6 bases had no gene match. The CDR3 region has the DNA TGTGCCAGCTCCGGTCTAGCGGGGGGAGAAGAGACCCAGTACTTC. Protein: CASSGLAGGEETQYF.

This clone was detected only once. This chain links TRBV27 with TRBJ2-7; D is perhaps TRBD2 (5 bases). This CDR3 has 15 amino acids. Trimming cost V 6 bases and J 0 bases, with 15 bases left between them. Germline-derived CDR1 and CDR2 are MNHEY and SMNVEV (reference sequence). CDR3 coding DNA: TGTGCCAGCAGCCGAACTAGTTTTAGCTCCTACGAGCAGTACTTC. It codes for CASSRTSFSSYEQYF.

The CDR3 spells CASSTDRGREKLFF. In nucleotides, the CDR3 is TGTGCCAGCAGTACGGACAGGGGAAGAGAAAAACTGTTTTTT. The gene calls are TRBV6-5 and TRBJ1-4; TRBD1 matches 9 bases. V was clipped by 5 bases and J by 8 bases; unmatched bases: 6. The CDR3 runs to 14 residues. Germline V lookup: CDR1 MNHEY, CDR2 SVGAGI.